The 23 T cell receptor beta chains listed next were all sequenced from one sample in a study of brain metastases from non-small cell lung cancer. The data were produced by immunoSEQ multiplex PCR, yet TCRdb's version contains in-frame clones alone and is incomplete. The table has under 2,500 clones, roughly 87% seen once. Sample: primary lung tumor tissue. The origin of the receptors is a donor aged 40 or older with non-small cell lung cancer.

Here the CDR3 reads CASSLGGTVGAEAFF. CDR3 bases: TGTGCCAGCAGCTTGGGGGGGACAGTAGGGGCTGAAGCTTTCTTT. V usage is TRBV5-6 and J usage is TRBJ1-1, with TRBD1 matching 7 bases. The junction had 8 bases not matched to a gene; V was cut back by 0 bases and J by 6 bases. The CDR3 totals 15 residues. Germline values: CDR1 SGHDT, CDR2 YYEEEE.

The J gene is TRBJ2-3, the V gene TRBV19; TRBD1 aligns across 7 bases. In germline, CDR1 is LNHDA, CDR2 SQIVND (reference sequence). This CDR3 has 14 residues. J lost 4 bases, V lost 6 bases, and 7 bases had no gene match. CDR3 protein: CASRLGTDSDTQYF. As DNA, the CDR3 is TGTGCCAGTAGGCTAGGGACAGACTCAGATACGCAGTATTTT. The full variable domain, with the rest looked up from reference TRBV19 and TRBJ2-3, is DGGITQSPKYLFRKEGQNVTLSCEQNLNHDAMYWYRQDPGQGLRLIYYSQIVNDFQKGDIAEGYSVSREKKESFPLTVTSAQKNPTAFYLCASRLGTDSDTQYFGPGTRLTVL.

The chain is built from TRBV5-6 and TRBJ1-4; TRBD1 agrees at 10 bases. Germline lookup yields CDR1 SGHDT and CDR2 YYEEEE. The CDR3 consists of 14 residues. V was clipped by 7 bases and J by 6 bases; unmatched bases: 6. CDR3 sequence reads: CASLRTGGDEKLFF. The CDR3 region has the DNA TGTGCCAGCTTAAGGACAGGGGGGGATGAAAAACTGTTTTTT.

The DNA of the CDR3 is TGTGCCAGCAGTCTGTTGCGGAACCTAGCCAAAAACATTCAGTACTTC. Translated, it gives CASSLLRNLAKNIQYF. This chain uses TRBV28 with TRBJ2-4, with D uncertain. The CDR3 extends over 16 amino acids. Trimming removed 5 bases at V and 0 bases at J, with 14 bases between. Germline CDR1 MDHEN, CDR2 SYDVKM.

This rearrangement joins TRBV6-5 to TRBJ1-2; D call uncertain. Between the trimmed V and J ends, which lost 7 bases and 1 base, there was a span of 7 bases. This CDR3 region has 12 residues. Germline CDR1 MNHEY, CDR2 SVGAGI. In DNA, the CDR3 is TGTGCCAGCAAGTCGTTTAACTATGGCTACACCTTC. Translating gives CASKSFNYGYTF.

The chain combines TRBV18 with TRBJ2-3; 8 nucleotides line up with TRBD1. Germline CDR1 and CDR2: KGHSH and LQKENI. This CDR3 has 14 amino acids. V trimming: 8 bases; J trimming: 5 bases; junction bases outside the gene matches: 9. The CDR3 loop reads CASLPTGEKDTQYF. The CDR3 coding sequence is TGTGCCAGCCTCCCGACAGGGGAGAAAGATACGCAGTATTTT.

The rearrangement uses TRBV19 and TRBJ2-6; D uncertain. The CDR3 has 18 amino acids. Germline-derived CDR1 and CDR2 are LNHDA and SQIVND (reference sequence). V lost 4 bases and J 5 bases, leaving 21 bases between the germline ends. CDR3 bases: TGTGCCAGTAGTAAAGTTGAGACAAATCACAGTCGGGCCAACGTCCTGACTTTC. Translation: CASSKVETNHSRANVLTF.

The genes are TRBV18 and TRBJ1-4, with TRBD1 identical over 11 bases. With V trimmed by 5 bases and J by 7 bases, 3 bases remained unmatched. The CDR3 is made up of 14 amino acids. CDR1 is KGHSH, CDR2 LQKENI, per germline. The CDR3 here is CASSSGTGGEKLFF. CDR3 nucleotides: TGTGCCAGCTCATCCGGGACAGGGGGTGAAAAACTGTTTTTT.

CDR3 region: CASRIDSYEQYF. For the CDR3, the DNA is TGTGCCAGCAGGATCGACTCCTACGAGCAGTACTTC. This chain uses TRBV2 with TRBJ2-7; no firm D call. The germline V gene has CDR1 SNHLY and CDR2 FYNNEI. Trimming took 6 bases from V and 0 from J, leaving 6 bases between them. The CDR3 sequence is 12 residues long.

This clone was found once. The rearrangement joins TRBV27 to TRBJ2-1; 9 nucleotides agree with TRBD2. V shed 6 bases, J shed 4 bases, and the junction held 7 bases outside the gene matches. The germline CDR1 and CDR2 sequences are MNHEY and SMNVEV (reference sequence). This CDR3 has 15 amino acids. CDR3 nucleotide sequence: TGTGCCAGCAGCCGTAGAAGCGGGAGGTACAATGAGCAGTTCTTC. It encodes CASSRRSGRYNEQFF.

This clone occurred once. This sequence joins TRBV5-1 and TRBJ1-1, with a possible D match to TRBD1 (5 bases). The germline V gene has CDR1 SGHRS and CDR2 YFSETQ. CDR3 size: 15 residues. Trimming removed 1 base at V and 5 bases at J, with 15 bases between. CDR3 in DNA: TGCGCCAGCAGCTTGTTGGGGGGTGCGAGGACTGAAGCTTTCTTT. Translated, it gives CASSLLGGARTEAFF. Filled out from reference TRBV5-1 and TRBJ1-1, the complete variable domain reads KAGVTQTPRYLIKTRGQQVTLSCSPISGHRSVSWYQQTPGQGLQFLFEYFSETQRNKGNFPGRFSGRQFSNSRSEMNVSTLELGDSALYLCASSLLGGARTEAFFGQGTRLTVV.

The CDR3 region is CASRLREGAGNTIYF. CDR3 bases: TGTGCCAGCAGACTCAGGGAGGGCGCTGGAAACACCATATATTTT. The chain couples TRBV28 to TRBJ1-3, with a weak D call TRBD1 (5 bases). Germline V lookup: CDR1 MDHEN, CDR2 SYDVKM. There are 15 residues in the CDR3. With 6 bases removed from V and 2 bases from J, the gap between germline ends came to 14 bases. The variable domain in full, completed from reference TRBV28 and TRBJ1-3, reads DVKVTQSSRYLVKRTGEKVFLECVQDMDHENMFWYRQDPGLGLRLIYFSYDVKMKEKGDIPEGYSVSREKKERFSLILESASTNQTSMYLCASRLREGAGNTIYFGEGSWLTVV.

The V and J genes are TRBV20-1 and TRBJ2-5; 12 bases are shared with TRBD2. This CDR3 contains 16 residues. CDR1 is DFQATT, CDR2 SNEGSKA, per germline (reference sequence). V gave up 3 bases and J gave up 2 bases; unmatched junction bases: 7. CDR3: CSASRGTSGHQETQYF. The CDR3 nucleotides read TGCAGTGCTAGTAGGGGGACTAGCGGGCATCAAGAGACCCAGTACTTC.

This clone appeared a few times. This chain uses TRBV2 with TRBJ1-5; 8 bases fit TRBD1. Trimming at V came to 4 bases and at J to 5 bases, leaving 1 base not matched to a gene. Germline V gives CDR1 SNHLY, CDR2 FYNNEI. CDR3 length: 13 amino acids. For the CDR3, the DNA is TGTGCCAGCAGTGTGACAGGGGATCAGCCCCAGCATTTT. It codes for CASSVTGDQPQHF.

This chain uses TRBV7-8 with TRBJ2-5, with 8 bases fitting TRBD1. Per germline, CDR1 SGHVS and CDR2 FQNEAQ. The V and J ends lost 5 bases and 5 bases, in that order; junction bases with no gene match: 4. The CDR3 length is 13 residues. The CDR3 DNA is TGTGCCAGCAGCATCAGGGGGCGGGAGACCCAGTACTTC. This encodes CASSIRGRETQYF.

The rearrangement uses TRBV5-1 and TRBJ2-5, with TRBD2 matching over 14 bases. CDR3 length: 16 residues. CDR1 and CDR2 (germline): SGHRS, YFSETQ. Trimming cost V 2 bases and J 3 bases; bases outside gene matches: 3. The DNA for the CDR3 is TGCGCCAGCAGCTTTCGGACTAGCGGGAGGAAAGAGACCCAGTACTTC. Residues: CASSFRTSGRKETQYF. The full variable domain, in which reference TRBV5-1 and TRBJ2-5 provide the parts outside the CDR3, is KAGVTQTPRYLIKTRGQQVTLSCSPISGHRSVSWYQQTPGQGLQFLFEYFSETQRNKGNFPGRFSGRQFSNSRSEMNVSTLELGDSALYLCASSFRTSGRKETQYFGPGTRLLVL.

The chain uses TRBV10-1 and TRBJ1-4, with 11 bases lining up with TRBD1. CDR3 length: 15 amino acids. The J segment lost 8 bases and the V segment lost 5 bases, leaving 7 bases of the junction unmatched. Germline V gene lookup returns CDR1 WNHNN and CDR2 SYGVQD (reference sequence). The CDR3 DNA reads TGCGCCAGCAGTTTCGGACAGGGGGCTGAGGAAAAACTGTTTTTT. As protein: CASSFGQGAEEKLFF.

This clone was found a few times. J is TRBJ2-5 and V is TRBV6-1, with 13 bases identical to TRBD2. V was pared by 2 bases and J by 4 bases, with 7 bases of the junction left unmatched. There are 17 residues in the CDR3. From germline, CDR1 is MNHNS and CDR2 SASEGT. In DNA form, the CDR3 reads TGTGCCAGCAGTGAAAGGGGGGGACTAGCGGGAACAGAGACCCAGTACTTC. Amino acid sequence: CASSERGGLAGTETQYF.

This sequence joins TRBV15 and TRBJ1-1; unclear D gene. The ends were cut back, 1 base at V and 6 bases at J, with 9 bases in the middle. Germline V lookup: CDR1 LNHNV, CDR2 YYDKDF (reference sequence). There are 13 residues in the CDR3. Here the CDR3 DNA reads TGTGCCACCAGCAGAGTCCGGGAGTCTGAAGCTTTCTTT. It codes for CATSRVRESEAFF.

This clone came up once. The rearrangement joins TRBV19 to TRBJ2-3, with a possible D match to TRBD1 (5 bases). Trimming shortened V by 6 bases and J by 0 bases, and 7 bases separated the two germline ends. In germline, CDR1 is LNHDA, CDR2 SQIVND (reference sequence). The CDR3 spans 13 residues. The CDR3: CASRDSSTDTQYF. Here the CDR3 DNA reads TGTGCCAGTAGAGACAGTAGCACAGATACGCAGTATTTT.

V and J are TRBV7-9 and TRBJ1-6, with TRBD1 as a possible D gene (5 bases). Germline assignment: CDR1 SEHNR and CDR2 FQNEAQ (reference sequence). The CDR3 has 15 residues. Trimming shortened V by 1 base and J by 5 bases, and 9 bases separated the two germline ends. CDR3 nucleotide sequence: TGTGCCAGCAGCTTAGGCGGGACGAATAATTCACCCCTCCACTTT. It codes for CASSLGGTNNSPLHF.

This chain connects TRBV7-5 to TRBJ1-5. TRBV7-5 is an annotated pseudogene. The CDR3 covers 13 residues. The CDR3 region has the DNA TGTGCCAGAAGCCGTCCTCAAAGGCAGCCCCAGCATTTT. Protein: CARSRPQRQPQHF.

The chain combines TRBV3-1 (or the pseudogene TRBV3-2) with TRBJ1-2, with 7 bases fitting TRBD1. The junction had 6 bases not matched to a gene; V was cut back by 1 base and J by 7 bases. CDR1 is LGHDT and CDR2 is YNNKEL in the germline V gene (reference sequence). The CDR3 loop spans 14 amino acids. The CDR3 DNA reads TGTGCCAGCAGCCAAGCGGCAGGGGGGGCTGGCTACACCTTC. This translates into CASSQAAGGAGYTF.